This paragraph covers one T cell receptor (beta chain) sequence. It has no known antigen specificity. No qualities accompany the bases; no much larger clone lies one base away. This specimen belongs to a study of blood T cell repertoires in COVID-19 (dated by TCRdb to the early 2020s). Background for the entire study: Collaborator samples came from the United States, Italy and Spain and covered acute and convalescent phases of COVID-19. The material from the prospective study consisted of cDNA or gDNA derived from T cells, B-cell-depleted T cells, or PBMCs. Deeply sampled blood TCRbeta repertoires from subjects exposed to, actively infected with, or recovered from COVID-19 were included in the dataset. A freely available public database, intended as a resource for researchers studying the immune response to SARS-CoV-2, is where the repertoires were released. The samples were drawn from two sources: the first 160 participants of the ongoing ImmuneRACE study, and fewer than 1,500 subjects contributed by 6 global collaborators. The sample metadata nearly always contained a de-identified subject ID, COVID-19 status, age in years and sex. HLA class I and class II types, where available, came from metadata supplied by the sample provider rather than from assay-based typing. Results the study describes overall, beyond this receptor: How much clinical and demographic metadata was included differed by source and by participant, and the metadata was provided uncurated.

Counted from cysteine to phenylalanine, this CDR3 has 14 amino acids. The entry retains the CDR3 DNA only, 42 bases that are in frame from base 1. CDR1 MNHEY and CDR2 SVGAGI were looked up in the germline V gene. V trim: 2 bases; J trim: 8 bases; unmatched bases: 7. Each collaborating institution followed its own protocols to collect whole blood in K2EDTA tubes. Collaborator samples were shipped for TCRbeta analysis as frozen whole blood, isolated PBMCs, or DNA extracted from either sample type. TCRbeta CDR3 regions were amplified from genomic DNA by means of the immunoSEQ Assay, a bias-controlled multiplex PCR. Per the authors' processing: The number of nucleated cells in each sample was estimated from the amplification of reference gene primers within the assay. To quantify the absolute abundance of each unique TCRbeta CDR3 rearrangement, sequence reads were collapsed and filtered. For each sample, productive Simpson clonality was calculated by taking the square root of Simpson's diversity index across productive rearrangements. Not all clones reach the TCRdb copy of this immuneACCESS table, which keeps in-frame sequences only. Checked studies attribute under half of the gap to unresolved V genes and leave the rest unexplained. V and J calls and clone size are given by that table; D and trimming were obtained from the DNA. This sample holds 250,000 to 300,000 clones; roughly 86% were observed only once. About 0.8% of the sample is in the top ten clones.

Recombination connected TRBV6-5 to TRBJ1-2, and 8 junction bases match TRBD1. Sequenced: peripheral blood. The clonotype originates from a woman younger than 45 with acute or convalescent COVID-19. The CDR3 region reads CASSYTQGVGGYTF. The base sequence is TGTGCCAGCAGTTACACACAGGGGGTTGGAGGCTACACCTTC.